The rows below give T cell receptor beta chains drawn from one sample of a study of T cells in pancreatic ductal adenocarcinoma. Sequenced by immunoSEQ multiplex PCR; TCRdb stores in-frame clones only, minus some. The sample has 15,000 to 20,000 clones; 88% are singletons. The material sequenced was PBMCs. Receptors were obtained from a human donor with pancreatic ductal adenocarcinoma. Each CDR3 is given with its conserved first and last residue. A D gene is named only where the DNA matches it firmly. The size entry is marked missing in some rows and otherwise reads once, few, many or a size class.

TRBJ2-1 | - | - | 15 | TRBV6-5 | TGTGCCAGCAGAATCGGAGGGGGCACGTACAATGAGCAGTTCTTC | CASRIGGGTYNEQFF
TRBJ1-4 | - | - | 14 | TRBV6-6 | TGTGCCACCGCCACGGGGTCTTATAATGAAAAACTGTTTTTT | CATATGSYNEKLFF
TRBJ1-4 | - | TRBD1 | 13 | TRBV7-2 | TGTGCCAGCAGCCCGGGACAGAATGAAAAACTGTTTTTT | CASSPGQNEKLFF
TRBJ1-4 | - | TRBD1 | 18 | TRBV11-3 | TGTGCCAGCAGCTTGGGGACAGGGTGGGGTGAGACTAATGAAAAACTGTTTTTT | CASSLGTGWGETNEKLFF
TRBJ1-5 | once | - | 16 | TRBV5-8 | TGTGCCAGCAGCTTGGGTACCCCGACAGCTGCTAGGCCCCAGCATTTT | CASSLGTPTAARPQHF
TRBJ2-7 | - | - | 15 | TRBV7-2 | TGTGCCAGCACCTCAGGGGCCGGACGATCCTCCGAGCAGTACTTC | CASTSGAGRSSEQYF
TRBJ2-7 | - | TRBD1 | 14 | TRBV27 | TGTGCCAGCAGTTCGGGACAGGGGGCCTACGAGCAGTACTTC | CASSSGQGAYEQYF
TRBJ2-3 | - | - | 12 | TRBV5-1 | TGCGCCAGCAGCCTGGAGCAAAGTACGCAGTATTTT | CASSLEQSTQYF
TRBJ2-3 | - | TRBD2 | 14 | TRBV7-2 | TGTGCCAGCAGCCTCGGGGGGGCGCTTAGTACGCAGTATTTT | CASSLGGALSTQYF
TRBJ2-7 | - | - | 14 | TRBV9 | TGTGCCAGCAGCGTCCTACCCCGCTCCTACGAGCAGTACTTC | CASSVLPRSYEQYF
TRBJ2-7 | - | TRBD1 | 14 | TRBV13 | TGTGCCAGCAGCTTAGCAGGGGGCGGCTACGAGCAGTACTTC | CASSLAGGGYEQYF
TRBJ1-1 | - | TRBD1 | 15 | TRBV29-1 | TGCAGCGTTGAAGATGGTGGCAGGGGGTACACTGAAGCTTTCTTT | CSVEDGGRGYTEAFF
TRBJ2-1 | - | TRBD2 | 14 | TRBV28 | TGTGCCAGCAGTTTAGCGGGGGGGCCCGATGAGCAGTTCTTC | CASSLAGGPDEQFF
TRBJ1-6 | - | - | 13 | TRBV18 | TGTGCCAGCTCACCTCAAACCAGGTCACCCCTCCACTTT | CASSPQTRSPLHF
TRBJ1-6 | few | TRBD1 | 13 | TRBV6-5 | TGTGCCAGCAATAAACAGGGGAATTCACCCCTCCACTTT | CASNKQGNSPLHF
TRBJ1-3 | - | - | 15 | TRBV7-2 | TGTGCCAGCACTCGCGGCGGGAACTCTGGAAACACCATATATTTT | CASTRGGNSGNTIYF
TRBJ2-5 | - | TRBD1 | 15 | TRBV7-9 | TGTGCCAGCAGCATACTAGGGACAGGTGAAGAGACCCAGTACTTC | CASSILGTGEETQYF
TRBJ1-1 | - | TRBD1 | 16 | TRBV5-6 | TGTGCCAGCAGCCGGGACAGGGGAAGTTTGAGTACTGAAGCTTTCTTT | CASSRDRGSLSTEAFF
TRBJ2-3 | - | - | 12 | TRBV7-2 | TGTGCCAGCAGCTTCGTACAGTCTACGCAGTATTTT | CASSFVQSTQYF
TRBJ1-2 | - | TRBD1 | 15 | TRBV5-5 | TGTGCCAGCAGCCAACAGGGGGCACCTAACTATGGCTACACCTTC | CASSQQGAPNYGYTF
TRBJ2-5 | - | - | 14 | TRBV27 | TGTGCCAGCAGTTTGGACAGAAGCCAAGAGACCCAGTACTTC | CASSLDRSQETQYF
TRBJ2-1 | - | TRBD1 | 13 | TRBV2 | TGTGCCAGCACCTTGACAGGGGAGGATGAGCAGTTCTTC | CASTLTGEDEQFF
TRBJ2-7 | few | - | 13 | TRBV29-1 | TGCAGCGTTGATGCCGGGAGAAGCTACGAGCAGTACTTC | CSVDAGRSYEQYF
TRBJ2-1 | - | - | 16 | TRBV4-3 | TGCGCCAGCAGCCAAGACTCGCTGGGAGGACTTAATGAGCAGTTCTTC | CASSQDSLGGLNEQFF
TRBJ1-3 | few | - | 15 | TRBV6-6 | TGTGCCAGCAGTTACGATACCTACTCTGGAAACACCATATATTTT | CASSYDTYSGNTIYF
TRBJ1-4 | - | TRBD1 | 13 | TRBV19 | TGTGCCAGTAGTGGGGACAGGGATGAAAAACTGTTTTTT | CASSGDRDEKLFF
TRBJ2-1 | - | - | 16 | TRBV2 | TGTGCCAGCAGTGTGACAGGCAAAAGCTCCTACAATGAGCAGTTCTTC | CASSVTGKSSYNEQFF
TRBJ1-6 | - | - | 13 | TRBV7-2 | TGTGCCAGCAGCTTACCCGGGGATTCACCCCTCCACTTT | CASSLPGDSPLHF
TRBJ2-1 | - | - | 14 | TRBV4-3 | TGCGCCAGCAGCCAAGAAAACAGCTACAATGAGCAGTTCTTC | CASSQENSYNEQFF
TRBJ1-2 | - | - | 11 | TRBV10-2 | TGCGCCAGCAGTGAAGGGGTCGGCTACACCTTC | CASSEGVGYTF
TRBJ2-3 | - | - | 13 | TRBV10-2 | TGCGCCAGCAGTGAGTGGGGGGTAGCGGCGCAGTATTTT | CASSEWGVAAQYF
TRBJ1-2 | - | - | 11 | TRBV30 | TGTGCCTGGAGCAATAACTATGGCTACACCTTC | CAWSNNYGYTF
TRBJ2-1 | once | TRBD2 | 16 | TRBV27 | TGTGCCAGCAGCCAAGCGGGGGGGCCTCTGAACAATGAGCAGTTCTTC | CASSQAGGPLNNEQFF
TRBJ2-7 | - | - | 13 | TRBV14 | TGTGCCAGCAGCCAGTTAGACAGCTACGAGCAGTACTTC | CASSQLDSYEQYF
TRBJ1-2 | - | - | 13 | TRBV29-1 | TGCAGCGTTGGGGGGGGCGCTTCTCCCGGCTACACCTTC | CSVGGGASPGYTF
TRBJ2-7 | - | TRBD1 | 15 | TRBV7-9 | TGTGCCAGCAGCTTGTCCCGGACAGGACCATACGAGCAGTACTTC | CASSLSRTGPYEQYF
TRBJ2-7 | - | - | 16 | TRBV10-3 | TGTGCCATCAGCGGGAGGGAGGGGGCAGTAAACCACGAGCAGTACTTC | CAISGREGAVNHEQYF
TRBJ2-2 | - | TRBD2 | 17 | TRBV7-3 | TGTGCCAGCAGCCGCCCGGGGGCGGGGGGGAACACCGGGGAGCTGTTTTTT | CASSRPGAGGNTGELFF
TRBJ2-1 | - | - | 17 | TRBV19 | TGTGCCAGTAGTTCAATATCCGGACAACTGCTAAACAATGAGCAGTTCTTC | CASSSISGQLLNNEQFF
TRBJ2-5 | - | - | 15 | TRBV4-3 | TGCGCCAGCAGCCAAGACTCTAGCCGGGGGGAGACCCAGTACTTC | CASSQDSSRGETQYF
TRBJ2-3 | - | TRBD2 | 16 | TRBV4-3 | TGCGCCAGCAGCCAAGCACTAGCGGGGGGGCCAGATACGCAGTATTTT | CASSQALAGGPDTQYF
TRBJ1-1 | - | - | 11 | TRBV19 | TGTGCCAGTAGTAGACGGGCTGAAGCTTTCTTT | CASSRRAEAFF
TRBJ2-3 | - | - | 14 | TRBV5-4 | TGTGCCAGCAGCTTGGAGGGAGTCACAGATACGCAGTATTTT | CASSLEGVTDTQYF
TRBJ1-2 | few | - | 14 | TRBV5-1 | TGCGCCAGCAGCTTGGAAGGGGGGGTTCGTGGCTACACCTTC | CASSLEGGVRGYTF
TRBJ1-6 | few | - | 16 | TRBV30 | TGTGCCTGGAGTCCCTCTAGTTGGAGCTATAATTCACCCCTCCACTTT | CAWSPSSWSYNSPLHF
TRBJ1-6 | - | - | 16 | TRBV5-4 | TGTGCCAGCAGCTTGTCATCGACATCTAATAATTCACCCCTCCACTTT | CASSLSSTSNNSPLHF
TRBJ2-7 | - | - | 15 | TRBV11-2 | TGTGCCAGCAGCCCGATATTGGCGGGCTCCCCAGGGCAGTACTTC | CASSPILAGSPGQYF
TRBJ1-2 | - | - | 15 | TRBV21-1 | TGTGCCACCACAACATGGACAGGGGGAAGCTATGGCTACACCTTC | CATTTWTGGSYGYTF
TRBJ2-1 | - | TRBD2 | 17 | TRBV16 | TGTGCCAGCAGCCAACAAGCGGGGGGCCTCTCCTACAATGAGCAGTTCTTC | CASSQQAGGLSYNEQFF
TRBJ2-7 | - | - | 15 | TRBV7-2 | TGTGCCAGCACTAAAGGGGCGGGGAACTTTTACGAGCAGTACTTC | CASTKGAGNFYEQYF
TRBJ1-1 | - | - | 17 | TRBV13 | TGTGCCAGCAGCCGAAACAGGGTGGGAGGGGGGAACACTGAAGCTTTCTTT | CASSRNRVGGGNTEAFF
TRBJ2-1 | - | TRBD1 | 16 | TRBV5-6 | TGTGCCAGCCGCCTACCCTTACGGGACAGGGCATATGAGCAGTTCTTC | CASRLPLRDRAYEQFF
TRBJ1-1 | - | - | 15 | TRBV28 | TGTGCCAGCAGTCCAACGACAGCTTTGAACACTGAAGCTTTCTTT | CASSPTTALNTEAFF